The T cell receptor (beta chain) described here comes from a study of neurological immune-mediated disorders. Whole-study findings and limits: Levels of TCR clonal expansion peaked in HTLV-1-associated myelopathy and reached their lowest in multiple sclerosis, under those of healthy controls.

Trimming took 5 bases from V and 0 from J, leaving 11 bases between them. The CDR3 runs 14 residues. CDR1 and CDR2 from the germline V gene are SGHTA and FQGNSA. This clonotype was observed many times. Its antigen is not known. The team produced cDNA through 5'RACE using 10-nucleotide random UMIs. TCRdb recomputed calls from the 5' RACE reads with MiXCR, one row per CDR3 protein. The sample carries roughly 62,000 distinct CDR3 sequences, 2.5% recorded once. PBMCs numbering 2 million and stored at -80 C yielded the unsorted libraries. The chain links TRBV7-2 to TRBJ2-7; weak D call: TRBD1 (5 bases). The specimen sequenced was PBMCs. The receptor was isolated from a man over 45 with multiple sclerosis. CDR3 bases: TGTGCCAGCAGCCTGGACATACCCTCCTACGAGCAGTACTTC. Its protein product is CASSLDIPSYEQYF.